The clone carrying this T cell receptor (beta chain) has a handful of counts. As yet, its antigen is unknown. Additional DNA sequences in this sample encode the identical CDR3. This record belongs to a study of OX40 agonist ivuxolimab in advanced cancers. Whole-study context: Under the entry rules, prior anti-PD-1, anti-PD-L1 or anti-CTLA-4 therapy was allowed, and 40% had some. Study-wide results and caveats: Normalized T-cell clonal expansion was also low in some nonresponders.

Trimming cost V 1 base and J 1 base, with 1 base left between them. The germline V gene has CDR1 DFQATT and CDR2 SNEGSKA (reference sequence). The CDR3 length is 11 residues. The method was immunoSEQ multiplex PCR; TCRdb's version includes in-frame clones alone and lacks a portion of them. Of roughly 90,000 clones in the sample, about 85% were seen once. This TCR was recovered from an adult with an advanced solid tumor such as melanoma, head and neck, liver or kidney cancer. The starting material was CD4+ or CD8+ T cells sorted from blood, obtained in a trial of the OX40 agonist ivuxolimab. The genes are TRBV20-1 and TRBJ2-5; the D is unclear. CDR3 loop: CSARGQETQYF. Written as DNA, the CDR3 is TGCAGTGCTAGAGGCCAAGAGACCCAGTACTTC.